A single sample is the source of the 11 T cell receptor beta chains below, sequenced in a study of blood T cell repertoires in COVID-19. The assay was immunoSEQ multiplex PCR, and TCRdb's table has in-frame clones only and misses some. This sample has 450,000 or so clones; about 87% occur once, and the top ten carry 0.65% to 1%. The specimen was peripheral blood. Receptors originate from a man in his late teens or twenties with COVID-19, enrolled during active disease.

The V and J genes are TRBV3-1 (or the pseudogene TRBV3-2) and TRBJ2-1; tentatively, D is TRBD1 (6 bases). CDR3 length equals 12 residues. The germline V gene has CDR1 LGHDT and CDR2 YNNKEL (reference sequence). The ends were cut back, 3 bases at V and 13 bases at J, with 13 bases in the middle. The CDR3 bases are TGTGCCAGCAGCCAGGTCAGGGGTGCTCAGTTCTTC. It codes for CASSQVRGAQFF.

This clone turned up a few times. The V call is TRBV7-9, the J call TRBJ2-2, with TRBD1 matching over 7 bases. V shed 6 bases and J 1 base; nucleotides not matched to a gene: 8. This CDR3 comprises 16 residues. Germline V lookup: CDR1 SEHNR, CDR2 FQNEAQ (reference sequence). DNA of the CDR3: TGTGCCAGCAGGATACCGGGACAGTTGAACACCGGGGAGCTGTTTTTT. Protein product: CASRIPGQLNTGELFF.

The chain joins TRBV11-3 to TRBJ1-4; TRBD1 agrees at 9 bases. The CDR3 has 15 residues. Germline trimming cut 5 bases from V and 5 bases from J; bases unmatched to any gene: 6. Per germline, CDR1 SGHNT and CDR2 YENEEA. The CDR3 DNA sequence: TGTGCCAGCAGCAGAGGGACAGGGTACAATGAAAAACTGTTTTTT. Protein: CASSRGTGYNEKLFF.

The J gene is TRBJ2-7, the V gene TRBV5-4, with a weak D call TRBD1 (5 bases). Per the germline V gene, CDR1 is SGHNT and CDR2 is YYREEE (reference sequence). V shed 4 bases and J shed 6 bases, with 23 bases lying between them. The CDR3 is made up of 16 amino acids. The chain's CDR3 is CASSQNRAGQRGEQYF. In DNA form, the CDR3 reads TGTGCCAGCAGCCAGAATCGGGCAGGCCAAAGGGGCGAGCAGTACTTC.

This clone was seen a few times. The chain recombines TRBV19 with TRBJ1-5; 8 positions agree with TRBD1. CDR3 size: 17 residues. Germline V lookup: CDR1 LNHDA, CDR2 SQIVND (reference sequence). With 6 bases clipped from V and 2 bases from J, the junction kept 12 bases outside the gene matches. The CDR3 DNA reads TGTGCCAGTAGCCTGACAGGGGTGGTGGTGGGCAATCAGCCCCAGCATTTT. Translation: CASSLTGVVVGNQPQHF.

A word on this clone: The sample holds other DNA sequences that translate to the same CDR3. V gene TRBV5-1 combines with J gene TRBJ2-2, with 8 bases lining up with TRBD1. V lost 4 bases and J lost 2; bases outside the gene matches: 4. Germline loops: CDR1 SGHRS, CDR2 YFSETQ. The CDR3 is 15 amino acids. CDR3 sequence: CASSLDRVNTGELFF. The DNA for the CDR3 is TGCGCCAGCAGCCTGGACAGGGTCAACACCGGGGAGCTGTTTTTT. The full variable domain, in which reference TRBV5-1 and TRBJ2-2 provide the parts outside the CDR3, is KAGVTQTPRYLIKTRGQQVTLSCSPISGHRSVSWYQQTPGQGLQFLFEYFSETQRNKGNFPGRFSGRQFSNSRSEMNVSTLELGDSALYLCASSLDRVNTGELFFGEGSRLTVL.

This chain links TRBV29-1 with TRBJ2-3; 14 bases match TRBD2. This CDR3 contains 16 residues. The ends lost 6 bases at V and 0 bases at J; junction bases unmatched: 5. Germline V gene sequence: CDR1 SQVTM, CDR2 ANQGSEA. DNA of the CDR3: TGCAGCGTCATGGGACTAGCGGGGGACAGCACAGATACGCAGTATTTT. The encoded protein is CSVMGLAGDSTDTQYF.

V is TRBV5-1 and J is TRBJ2-1; maybe TRBD2 (5 bases). This CDR3 has 15 amino acids. Germline CDR1 and CDR2: SGHRS and YFSETQ. The ends were cut back, 0 bases at V and 4 bases at J, with 11 bases in the middle. CDR3 DNA sequence: TGCGCCAGCAGCTTGGCCGCGGGCCAATACAATGAGCAGTTCTTC. Translation: CASSLAAGQYNEQFF.

The chain recombines TRBV24-1 with TRBJ2-3; 11 nucleotides align to TRBD2. Germline lookup yields CDR1 KGHDR and CDR2 SFDVKD. V shed 7 bases, J shed 4 bases, and the junction held 6 bases outside the gene matches. CDR3 length: 15 residues. This CDR3 is CATSPTSGSPDTQYF. Here the CDR3 DNA reads TGTGCCACCAGCCCTACTAGCGGGAGTCCAGATACGCAGTATTTT.

The CDR3 region has the DNA TGTGCCAGCAGCCAGACTGGAAACACCATATATTTT. Amino acids: CASSQTGNTIYF. This chain connects TRBV5-4 to TRBJ1-3, with no clear D. The CDR3 extends over 12 amino acids. The germline CDR1 and CDR2 sequences are SGHNT and YYREEE (reference sequence). V lost 4 bases, J lost 2 bases, and 4 bases lay in between.

The chain carries TRBV29-1 and TRBJ2-3; no reliable D call. The CDR3 totals 13 residues. V was clipped by 4 bases and J by 1 base, with 9 bases between them. Germline values: CDR1 SQVTM, CDR2 ANQGSEA. The CDR3, as DNA: TGCAGCGTTGCTTCGGTTGGCACAGATACGCAGTATTTT. It encodes CSVASVGTDTQYF.